The rows below give T cell receptor beta chains drawn from one sample of a study of prognosis after radiotherapy for stage I lung cancer. TCRdb redid the calling of the multiplex PCR reads with MiXCR, one entry per CDR3 protein. The table lists some 39,000 distinct CDR3 sequences, around a quarter of them singletons, with less than 30% in the top ten. This specimen was PBMCs, taken before or after stereotactic body radiation therapy (not recorded which). These receptors came from a donor over 45 with non-small cell lung cancer. CDR3s include the opening cysteine and the closing phenylalanine or tryptophan. The D gene is left open where the match is weak. Not all rows give a size; the values are once, few, many and, for expanded clones, a class.

clone_size	v_call	j_call	d_call	cdr3_aa	cdr3_nt
many	TRBV27	TRBJ1-3	-	CASSPRRGNTIYF	TGTGCCAGCAGCCCGCGACGCGGAAACACCATATATTTT
-	TRBV7-3	TRBJ2-1	TRBD2	CASSRAGGQGNEQFF	TGTGCCAGCAGCCGAGCGGGGGGGCAGGGCAATGAGCAGTTCTTC
many	TRBV28	TRBJ1-5	TRBD1	CASSPQGGYQPQHF	TGTGCCAGCAGTCCTCAGGGGGGATATCAGCCCCAGCATTTT
many	TRBV27	TRBJ1-5	-	CASSSGWGETDSNQPQHF	TGTGCCAGCAGCTCTGGGTGGGGGGAGACGGATAGCAATCAGCCCCAGCATTTT
few	TRBV29-1	TRBJ2-3	-	CSVGQDTSTDTQYF	TGCAGCGTTGGTCAGGATACTAGCACAGATACGCAGTATTTT
many	TRBV6-1	TRBJ1-2	-	CASSIRESSPNYGYTF	TGTGCCAGCAGTATCAGGGAATCTTCCCCTAACTATGGCTACACCTTC
many	TRBV28	TRBJ2-3	-	CASSLGSPPQSTQYF	TGTGCCAGCAGTTTGGGGTCGCCCCCACAGAGTACGCAGTATTTT
many	TRBV19	TRBJ1-5	-	CASSIVAGDQPQHF	TGTGCCAGTAGTATTGTGGCCGGGGATCAGCCCCAGCATTTT
many	TRBV5-1	TRBJ2-7	-	CASSLEYGIYEQYF	TGCGCCAGCAGCTTGGAGTATGGAATCTACGAGCAGTACTTC
-	TRBV19	TRBJ1-5	TRBD1	CASRKDRSHQPQHF	TGTGCCAGTAGAAAGGACAGGAGTCATCAGCCCCAGCATTTT
many	TRBV30	TRBJ2-7	-	CAWSYYPPPNEQYF	TGTGCCTGGAGCTACTACCCCCCTCCCAACGAGCAGTACTTC
many	TRBV28	TRBJ2-1	-	CASSRETQDNEQFF	TGTGCCAGCAGTCGGGAGACTCAAGACAATGAGCAGTTCTTC
many	TRBV20-1	TRBJ2-5	TRBD2	CSVPLGGGIARWETQYF	TGCAGTGTTCCGCTGGGCGGGGGGATTGCCCGCTGGGAGACCCAGTACTTC
few	TRBV10-2	TRBJ1-1	-	CASSENTGGNEAFF	TGCGCCAGCAGTGAGAATACTGGGGGGAATGAAGCTTTCTTT
many	TRBV11-2	TRBJ1-1	-	CASSLVWGLWRTEAFF	TGTGCCAGCAGCTTGGTTTGGGGGTTGTGGCGCACTGAAGCTTTCTTT
-	TRBV3-1	TRBJ1-6	TRBD1	CASPGTGAGPLHF	TGTGCCAGCCCCGGGACAGGGGCGGGTCCCCTCCACTTT
many	TRBV7-2	TRBJ2-3	-	CASSLLFRRPTDTQYF	TGTGCCAGCAGCTTATTATTTCGCAGACCCACAGATACGCAGTATTTT
many	TRBV20-1	TRBJ1-1	-	CSASTGWATEAFF	TGCAGTGCTAGTACGGGTTGGGCCACTGAAGCTTTCTTT
many	TRBV9	TRBJ1-6	TRBD1	CASSTGQAEYNSPLHF	TGTGCCAGCAGCACGGGACAGGCAGAGTATAATTCACCCCTCCACTTT
many	TRBV28	TRBJ1-3	-	CASSLGAGTRSGNTIYF	TGTGCCAGCAGTTTAGGAGCTGGGACCCGCTCTGGAAACACCATATATTTT
many	TRBV20-1	TRBJ1-5	-	CSANHRDINQPQHF	TGCAGTGCTAACCACCGGGACATTAATCAGCCCCAGCATTTT
many	TRBV19	TRBJ1-2	TRBD1	CASSPADRLGYTF	TGTGCCAGTAGCCCGGCGGACAGGCTGGGCTACACCTTC
-	TRBV6-2/TRBV6-3	TRBJ1-2	-	CASIYSSAEYEGYTF	TGTGCCAGCATTTACTCGAGTGCGGAGTATGAGGGCTACACCTTC
many	TRBV19	TRBJ2-5	-	CASSIEGETQYF	TGTGCCAGTAGTATAGAGGGAGAGACCCAGTACTTC
many	TRBV19	TRBJ1-1	TRBD1	CASSISWDSLNTEAFF	TGTGCCAGTAGTATCTCGTGGGACAGCCTGAACACTGAAGCTTTCTTT
many	TRBV9	TRBJ2-2	-	CASMGRGTTGELFF	TGTGCCAGCATGGGGAGAGGGACCACCGGGGAGCTGTTTTTT
many	TRBV28	TRBJ2-3	-	CATRRWGARRVTQYF	TGTGCCACCCGGAGATGGGGGGCGAGGAGGGTTACGCAGTATTTT
many	TRBV19	TRBJ2-1	TRBD1	CASSKGQGNYNEQFF	TGTGCCAGTAGCAAGGGACAGGGAAACTACAATGAGCAGTTCTTC
many	TRBV6-1	TRBJ2-1	TRBD2	CASTRLAGNYNEQFF	TGTGCCAGCACTAGACTAGCGGGGAACTACAATGAGCAGTTCTTC
-	TRBV11-2	TRBJ2-1	TRBD2	CASSPRAGGGVEQFF	TGTGCCAGCAGCCCACGAGCGGGGGGGGGTGTTGAGCAGTTCTTC
many	TRBV25-1	TRBJ2-5	TRBD2	CASRALGLAGGELKETQYF	TGTGCCAGCAGGGCCCTCGGACTAGCGGGGGGTGAGCTGAAAGAGACCCAGTACTTC
many	TRBV20-1	TRBJ2-7	-	CSARAGRSNSYEQYF	TGCAGTGCTAGAGCGGGACGGAGTAACTCCTACGAGCAGTACTTC
many	TRBV11-2	TRBJ2-4	TRBD2	CASSLRPGLEAKNIQYF	TGTGCCAGCAGCTTAAGGCCGGGACTAGAGGCCAAAAACATTCAGTACTTC
many	TRBV19	TRBJ1-5	-	CATKQGFQPQHF	TGTGCCACAAAGCAGGGGTTCCAGCCCCAGCATTTT
many	TRBV2	TRBJ1-5	-	CASNGVRNQPQHF	TGTGCCAGCAATGGGGTCCGGAATCAGCCCCAGCATTTT
-	TRBV5-1	TRBJ1-5	-	CASSLGQGKNKPQHF	TGCGCCAGCAGCTTGGGGCAGGGAAAAAATAAGCCCCAGCATTTT
many	TRBV20-1	TRBJ2-5	-	CSARAQRRQETQYF	TGCAGTGCTAGAGCTCAACGTCGCCAAGAGACCCAGTACTTC
few	TRBV9	TRBJ2-5	TRBD1	CASSARDSKETQYF	TGTGCCAGCAGCGCCCGGGACAGCAAAGAGACCCAGTACTTC
many	TRBV28	TRBJ1-3	TRBD1	CASKEGIRGITGNTIYF	TGTGCCAGCAAGGAAGGAATCAGGGGGATCACTGGAAACACCATATATTTT
many	TRBV2	TRBJ2-1	-	CASNGAGALGEQFF	TGTGCCAGCAACGGAGCAGGCGCCCTGGGGGAGCAGTTCTTC
many	TRBV15	TRBJ2-1	TRBD2	CATPVRRGDNEQFF	TGTGCCACCCCCGTGAGGCGGGGGGACAATGAGCAGTTCTTC
many	TRBV5-1	TRBJ2-5	TRBD2	CASSLLGAGAENQETQYF	TGCGCCAGCAGCTTGCTTGGAGCGGGAGCTGAGAACCAAGAGACCCAGTACTTC
many	TRBV2	TRBJ2-4	-	CASSETSIGHFSGAKNIQYF	TGTGCCAGCAGTGAAACGTCCATAGGACACTTTTCGGGAGCCAAAAACATTCAGTACTTC
many	TRBV5-1	TRBJ1-3	TRBD1	CASSISTGFTGNTIYF	TGCGCCAGCAGCATTTCGACAGGGTTTACTGGAAACACCATATATTTT
many	TRBV11-2	TRBJ2-1	-	CASSLVLAVNNEQFF	TGTGCCAGCAGCTTAGTCTTAGCGGTTAACAATGAGCAGTTCTTC
once	TRBV7-2	TRBJ2-1	-	CASSLEHGVVSYNEQFF	TGTGCCAGCAGCTTAGAGCACGGGGTAGTCTCCTACAATGAGCAGTTCTTC
-	TRBV4-2	TRBJ2-6	-	CASSQGQSSGANVLPF	TGTGCCAGCAGCCAAGGGCAGTCCTCTGGGGCCAACGTCCTGCCTTTC
many	TRBV19	TRBJ2-5	TRBD1	CASSPGQGHETQYF	TGTGCCAGTAGTCCGGGACAGGGTCATGAGACCCAGTACTTC
many	TRBV20-1	TRBJ2-1	-	CSASFRTTGLSNSSSYNEQFF	TGCAGTGCTAGTTTCCGCACTACGGGACTTTCCAACTCCAGCTCCTACAATGAGCAGTTCTTC
many	TRBV6-5	TRBJ2-2	-	CASSYGDLGEGTGELFF	TGTGCCAGCAGTTACGGGGATTTGGGGGAAGGGACCGGGGAGCTGTTTTTT
many	TRBV14	TRBJ2-7	TRBD2	CASSQLAGGIEQYF	TGTGCCAGCAGCCAGCTAGCGGGGGGGATTGAGCAGTACTTC
many	TRBV4-2	TRBJ2-5	-	CASSQYWAGAETQYF	TGTGCCAGCAGCCAATACTGGGCAGGGGCAGAGACCCAGTACTTC